This T cell receptor (beta chain) was obtained from a study of T cell responses to AZD1222 COVID-19 vaccine. Study-wide results and caveats: Repertoire collection took place solely once the T cell response had peaked. Clonal diversity was possibly underestimated; the donors were predominantly white British and more often female. A reported finding is that nearly half of spike-specific TCRs target unmutated variant regions.

TCRdb's table, derived via immunoSEQ multiplex PCR, lists solely in-frame clones and lacks some. The table shows about 190,000 clones, with around 92% occurring only once. Comments on this clone: Its antigen is undetermined.

V lost 6 bases and J lost 6; bases outside the gene matches: 7. Germline CDR1 MNHEY, CDR2 SMNVEV (reference sequence). The CDR3 covers 13 residues. The sequence was obtained from an adult in good health. Source: peripheral blood, taken on day 0 of AZD1222 vaccination. The V gene is TRBV27, the J gene TRBJ1-1, with 7 bases that match TRBD1. CDR3 in amino acids: CASRRQGWAEAFF. The CDR3 coding sequence is TGTGCCAGCAGGCGACAGGGCTGGGCTGAAGCTTTCTTT.